Listed below are T cell receptor beta chains from one sample, sequenced in a study of response to subunit inactivated influenza vaccine. TCRdb used MiXCR to reprocess the RT-PCR reads, holding one entry per CDR3 protein. The data show approximately 530,000 distinct CDR3 sequences, about 8% seen once. The starting material was PBMCs from blood, obtained 23 months after vaccination. These receptor sequences come from a man in his fifties or sixties who received an inactivated influenza vaccine. The CDR3 runs from the conserved cysteine through the conserved F or W. D genes are given only for firm matches. Rows may omit the clone size; those that give it use once, few, many or a size class.

D: -; V: TRBV6-5; J: TRBJ1-1; size: many; CDR3: CASSYGRNTEAFF; DNA: TGTGCCAGCAGTTACGGAAGGAACACTGAAGCTTTCTTT
D: TRBD2; V: TRBV20-1; J: TRBJ2-7; size: many; CDR3: CSVTASSGTYEQYF; DNA: TGCAGTGTCACGGCGTCTAGCGGAACCTACGAGCAGTACTTC
D: TRBD1; V: TRBV3-1; J: TRBJ2-7; size: many; CDR3: CASSQDITGADEQYF; DNA: TGTGCCAGCAGCCAAGATATAACAGGGGCGGACGAGCAGTACTTC
D: -; V: TRBV7-8; J: TRBJ1-5; size: few; CDR3: CASSFGVSGQPQHF; DNA: TGTGCCAGCAGCTTCGGGGTATCGGGCCAGCCCCAGCATTTT
D: -; V: TRBV12-3/TRBV12-4; J: TRBJ2-2; size: many; CDR3: CASTQATANTGELFF; DNA: TGTGCCAGCACCCAGGCAACAGCGAACACCGGGGAGCTGTTTTTT
D: -; V: TRBV20-1; J: TRBJ2-7; size: -; CDR3: CSARRDLNYEQYF; DNA: TGCAGTGCTCGCCGGGACCTCAATTACGAGCAGTACTTC
D: TRBD2; V: TRBV12-3/TRBV12-4; J: TRBJ2-6; size: -; CDR3: CASSLVPGGVSGANVLTF; DNA: TGTGCCAGCAGTTTAGTTCCGGGGGGGGTCTCTGGGGCCAACGTCCTGACTTTC
D: -; V: TRBV5-5; J: TRBJ2-7; size: many; CDR3: CASSLQGTSYEQYF; DNA: TGTGCCAGCAGCTTACAGGGAACCTCCTACGAGCAGTACTTC
D: -; V: TRBV6-5; J: TRBJ1-1; size: -; CDR3: CASSYQVRNTEAFF; DNA: TGTGCCAGCAGTTACCAGGTCAGGAACACTGAAGCTTTCTTT
D: TRBD2; V: TRBV5-1; J: TRBJ2-3; size: many; CDR3: CASSLAPGGSTDTQYF; DNA: TGCGCCAGCAGCTTGGCCCCGGGGGGAAGCACAGATACGCAGTATTTT
D: TRBD1; V: TRBV6-1; J: TRBJ2-1; size: many; CDR3: CASSEPGQGKNEQFF; DNA: TGTGCCAGCAGTGAACCGGGACAGGGAAAGAATGAGCAGTTCTTC
D: TRBD2; V: TRBV30; J: TRBJ2-1; size: -; CDR3: CAGTRRRLDEQFF; DNA: TGTGCCGGGACTAGGAGGAGGTTGGATGAGCAGTTCTTC
D: TRBD1; V: TRBV6-1; J: TRBJ2-3; size: many; CDR3: CASTPTGADTDTQYF; DNA: TGTGCCAGCACCCCGACAGGGGCGGACACAGATACGCAGTATTTT
D: -; V: TRBV12-3/TRBV12-4; J: TRBJ2-2; size: -; CDR3: CASKSQLSGELFF; DNA: TGTGCCAGCAAGAGTCAGCTGTCCGGGGAGCTGTTTTTT
D: TRBD1; V: TRBV6-6; J: TRBJ1-1; size: -; CDR3: CASPDRGAFF; DNA: TGTGCCAGCCCGGACAGGGGGGCTTTCTTT
D: -; V: TRBV27; J: TRBJ1-2; size: few; CDR3: CASSLKGGNYGYTF; DNA: TGTGCCAGCAGTTTAAAGGGGGGCAACTATGGCTACACCTTC
D: -; V: TRBV7-2; J: TRBJ2-3; size: many; CDR3: CASSFRGTDTQYF; DNA: TGTGCCAGCAGCTTCAGGGGCACAGATACGCAGTATTTT
D: -; V: TRBV20-1; J: TRBJ1-2; size: -; CDR3: CSATDPVGGYTF; DNA: TGCAGTGCCACGGACCCCGTAGGGGGCTACACCTTC
D: TRBD2; V: TRBV5-1; J: TRBJ2-4; size: many; CDR3: CASSFNSGREAKNIQYF; DNA: TGCGCCAGCAGCTTCAATAGCGGGAGAGAAGCCAAAAACATTCAGTACTTC
D: TRBD1; V: TRBV10-1; J: TRBJ2-5; size: -; CDR3: CASSEPGQGGETQYF; DNA: TGCGCCAGCAGTGAGCCGGGACAGGGTGGAGAGACCCAGTACTTC
D: -; V: TRBV4-1; J: TRBJ2-3; size: many; CDR3: CASKVGDSSDTQYF; DNA: TGCGCCAGCAAGGTGGGAGACAGTTCAGATACGCAGTATTTT
D: -; V: TRBV7-6; J: TRBJ2-1; size: -; CDR3: CASSALASEQFF; DNA: TGTGCCAGCAGCGCTCTAGCGTCAGAGCAGTTCTTC
D: TRBD1; V: TRBV20-1; J: TRBJ2-7; size: few; CDR3: CSASPGQGRQLAYEQYF; DNA: TGCAGTGCTTCCCCGGGACAGGGGCGCCAATTGGCCTACGAGCAGTACTTC
D: -; V: TRBV20-1; J: TRBJ1-4; size: many; CDR3: CSAVGRATNEKLFF; DNA: TGCAGTGCTGTGGGACGGGCAACTAATGAAAAACTGTTTTTT
D: -; V: TRBV5-1; J: TRBJ2-1; size: few; CDR3: CASSLAPGTGYNEQFF; DNA: TGCGCCAGCAGCTTGGCACCCGGGACGGGGTACAATGAGCAGTTCTTC
D: TRBD1; V: TRBV5-1; J: TRBJ2-2; size: many; CDR3: CASSFTGGNTGELFF; DNA: TGCGCCAGCAGCTTTACAGGGGGCAACACCGGGGAGCTGTTTTTT
D: -; V: TRBV20-1; J: TRBJ2-3; size: -; CDR3: CSARMSGDHRDTQYF; DNA: TGCAGTGCTAGGATGTCGGGAGATCATAGAGATACGCAGTATTTT
D: TRBD2; V: TRBV14; J: TRBJ2-7; size: few; CDR3: CASSQDFVRGAYEQYF; DNA: TGTGCCAGCAGCCAAGACTTCGTACGGGGGGCCTACGAGCAGTACTTC
D: -; V: TRBV7-2; J: TRBJ2-1; size: many; CDR3: CASRLAGTLQFF; DNA: TGTGCCAGCAGGTTAGCCGGGACACTTCAATTCTTC
D: -; V: TRBV7-8; J: TRBJ2-5; size: -; CDR3: CASSRWGSGEETQYF; DNA: TGTGCCAGCAGCCGGTGGGGGTCGGGAGAAGAGACCCAGTACTTC
D: -; V: TRBV20-1; J: TRBJ2-5; size: many; CDR3: CSARVLEGAETQYF; DNA: TGCAGTGCTAGAGTCCTAGAAGGGGCAGAGACCCAGTACTTC
D: TRBD1; V: TRBV29-1; J: TRBJ2-7; size: many; CDR3: CSVEGEGQGMARNEQYF; DNA: TGCAGCGTTGAAGGGGAGGGACAGGGGATGGCGAGGAACGAGCAGTACTTC
D: -; V: TRBV5-6; J: TRBJ1-2; size: -; CDR3: CASSVTVGMANYGYTF; DNA: TGTGCCAGCAGCGTGACAGTTGGGATGGCGAACTATGGCTACACCTTC
D: -; V: TRBV12-3/TRBV12-4; J: TRBJ1-2; size: few; CDR3: CASSSNRNYGYTF; DNA: TGTGCCAGCAGTTCCAACAGAAACTATGGCTACACCTTC
D: -; V: TRBV20-1; J: TRBJ2-7; size: many; CDR3: CSARDLRLATEQYF; DNA: TGCAGTGCTAGAGATCTCAGGTTGGCGACCGAGCAGTACTTC
D: -; V: TRBV6-1; J: TRBJ2-7; size: many; CDR3: CASSPPATGYVDEQYF; DNA: TGTGCCAGCAGTCCTCCGGCAACAGGGTACGTCGACGAGCAGTACTTC
D: -; V: TRBV6-1; J: TRBJ1-5; size: few; CDR3: CASRGGSSNQPQHF; DNA: TGTGCCAGCAGAGGCGGGTCTAGCAATCAGCCCCAGCATTTT
D: -; V: TRBV4-2; J: TRBJ1-5; size: few; CDR3: CASSQASNGNQPQHF; DNA: TGTGCCAGCAGCCAAGCCTCTAATGGCAATCAGCCCCAGCATTTT
D: TRBD1; V: TRBV9; J: TRBJ1-2; size: few; CDR3: CASSVPQGRGNYGYTF; DNA: TGTGCCAGCAGCGTACCACAGGGGAGGGGTAACTATGGCTACACCTTC
D: TRBD1; V: TRBV14; J: TRBJ2-1; size: many; CDR3: CASSRDRVNNEQFF; DNA: TGTGCCAGCAGCCGGGACAGGGTCAACAATGAGCAGTTCTTC
D: -; V: TRBV5-5; J: TRBJ2-2; size: many; CDR3: CASSSRGWGTGELFF; DNA: TGTGCCAGCAGCTCCCGGGGGTGGGGCACCGGGGAGCTGTTTTTT
D: -; V: TRBV4-3; J: TRBJ1-2; size: -; CDR3: CASSPTGVSGYTF; DNA: TGCGCCAGCAGCCCAACTGGGGTGAGCGGCTACACCTTC
D: TRBD1; V: TRBV6-5; J: TRBJ1-1; size: few; CDR3: CASSLHTGTGALEAFF; DNA: TGTGCCAGCAGTTTACATACCGGGACAGGGGCGCTTGAGGCTTTCTTT
D: TRBD2; V: TRBV3-1; J: TRBJ2-1; size: many; CDR3: CASSPGTSGLSSYNEQFF; DNA: TGTGCCAGCAGCCCTGGGACTAGCGGGTTGAGCTCCTACAATGAGCAGTTCTTC
D: -; V: TRBV20-1; J: TRBJ2-1; size: few; CDR3: CSAYMDSRSYNEQFF; DNA: TGCAGTGCTTATATGGACAGCCGATCCTACAATGAGCAGTTCTTC
D: TRBD2; V: TRBV5-1; J: TRBJ2-2; size: -; CDR3: CASSFNLAGGASETGELFF; DNA: TGCGCCAGCAGCTTCAACCTAGCGGGGGGCGCCAGTGAGACCGGGGAGCTGTTTTTT
D: -; V: TRBV7-2; J: TRBJ1-4; size: few; CDR3: CASSLAGSLGEKLFF; DNA: TGTGCCAGCAGCTTAGCGGGGAGTTTGGGTGAAAAACTGTTTTTT